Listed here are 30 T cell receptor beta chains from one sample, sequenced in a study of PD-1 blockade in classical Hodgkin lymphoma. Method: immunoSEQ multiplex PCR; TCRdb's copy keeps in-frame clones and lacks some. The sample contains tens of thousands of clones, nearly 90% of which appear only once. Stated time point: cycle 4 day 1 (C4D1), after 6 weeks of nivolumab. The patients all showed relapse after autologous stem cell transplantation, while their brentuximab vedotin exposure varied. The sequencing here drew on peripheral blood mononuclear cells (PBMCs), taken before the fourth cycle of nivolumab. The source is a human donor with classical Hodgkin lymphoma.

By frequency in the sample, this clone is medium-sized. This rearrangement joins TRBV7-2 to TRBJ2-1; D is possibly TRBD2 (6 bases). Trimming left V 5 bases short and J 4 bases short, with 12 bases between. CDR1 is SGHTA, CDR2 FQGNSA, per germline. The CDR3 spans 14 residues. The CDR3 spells CASSVGTPYNEQFF. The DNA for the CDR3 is TGTGCCAGCAGCGTCGGGACTCCATACAATGAGCAGTTCTTC.

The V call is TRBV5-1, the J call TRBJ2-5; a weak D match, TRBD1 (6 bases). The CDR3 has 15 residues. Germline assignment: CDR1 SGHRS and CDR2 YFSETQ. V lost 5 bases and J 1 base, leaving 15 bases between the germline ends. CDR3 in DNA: TGCGCCAGCAGGGAGAGCGGACAGATCCAAGAGACCCAGTACTTC. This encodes CASRESGQIQETQYF.

The CDR3 loop is CASSFSQGNTGELFF. The CDR3 region has the DNA TGTGCCAGCAGCTTCAGTCAGGGCAACACCGGGGAGCTGTTTTTT. The chain is built from TRBV7-8 and TRBJ2-2, with D perhaps matching TRBD1 (5 bases). Germline V gene lookup returns CDR1 SGHVS and CDR2 FQNEAQ. This CDR3 comprises 15 residues. The V end lost 3 bases, the J end lost 2 bases, and 10 bases lay between the germline ends.

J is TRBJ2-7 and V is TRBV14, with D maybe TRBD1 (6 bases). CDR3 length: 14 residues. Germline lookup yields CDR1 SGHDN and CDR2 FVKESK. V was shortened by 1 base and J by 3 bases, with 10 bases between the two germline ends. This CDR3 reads CASSQARGFYEQYF. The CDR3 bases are TGTGCCAGCAGCCAAGCCAGGGGATTCTACGAGCAGTACTTC. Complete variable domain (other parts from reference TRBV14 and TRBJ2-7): EAGVTQFPSHSVIEKGQTVTLRCDPISGHDNLYWYRRVMGKEIKFLLHFVKESKQDESGMPNNRFLAERTGGTYSTLKVQPAELEDSGVYFCASSQARGFYEQYFGPGTRLTVT.

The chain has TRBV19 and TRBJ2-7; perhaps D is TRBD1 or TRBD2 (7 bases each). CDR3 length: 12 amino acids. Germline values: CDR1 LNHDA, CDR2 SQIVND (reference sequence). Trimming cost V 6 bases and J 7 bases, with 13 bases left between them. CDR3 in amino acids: CASSPRGGEQYF. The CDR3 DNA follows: TGTGCCAGTAGCCCCAGGGGGGGGGAGCAGTACTTC.

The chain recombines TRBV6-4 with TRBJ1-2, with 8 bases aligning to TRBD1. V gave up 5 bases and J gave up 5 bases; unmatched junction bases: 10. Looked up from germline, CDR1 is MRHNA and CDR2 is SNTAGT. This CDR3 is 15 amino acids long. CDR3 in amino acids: CASSWGDRRPYGYTF. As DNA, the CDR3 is TGTGCCAGCAGTTGGGGGGACAGGAGGCCTTATGGCTACACCTTC.

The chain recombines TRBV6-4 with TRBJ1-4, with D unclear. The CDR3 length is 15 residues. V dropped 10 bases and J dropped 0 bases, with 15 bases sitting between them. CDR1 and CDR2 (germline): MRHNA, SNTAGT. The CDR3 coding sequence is TGTGCCACCTTCAGACACCCAGCAACTAATGAAAAACTGTTTTTT. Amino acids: CATFRHPATNEKLFF.

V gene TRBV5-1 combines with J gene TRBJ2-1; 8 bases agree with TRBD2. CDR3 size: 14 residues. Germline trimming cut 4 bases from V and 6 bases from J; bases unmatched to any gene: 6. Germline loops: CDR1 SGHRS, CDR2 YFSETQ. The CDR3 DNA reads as TGCGCCAGCAGCGCTTCCGGGACTAGCAATGAGCAGTTCTTC. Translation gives CASSASGTSNEQFF.

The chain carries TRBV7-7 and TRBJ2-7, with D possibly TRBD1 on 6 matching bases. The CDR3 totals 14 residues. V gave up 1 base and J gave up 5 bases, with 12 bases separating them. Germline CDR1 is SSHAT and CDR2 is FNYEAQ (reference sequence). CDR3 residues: CASSLGAGANEQYF. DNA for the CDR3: TGTGCCAGCAGCTTAGGCGCAGGGGCCAACGAGCAGTACTTC.

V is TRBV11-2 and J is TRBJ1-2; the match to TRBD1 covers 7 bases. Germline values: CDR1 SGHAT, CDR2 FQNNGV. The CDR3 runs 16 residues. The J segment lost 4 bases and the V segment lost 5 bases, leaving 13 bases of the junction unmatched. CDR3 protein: CASSEDRSKKSYGYTF. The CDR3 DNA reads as TGTGCCAGCAGCGAGGACAGGAGTAAGAAATCCTATGGCTACACCTTC.

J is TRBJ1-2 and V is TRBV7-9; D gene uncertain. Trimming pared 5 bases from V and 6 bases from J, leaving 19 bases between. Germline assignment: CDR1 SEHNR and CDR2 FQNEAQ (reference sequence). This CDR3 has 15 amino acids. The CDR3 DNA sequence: TGTGCCAGCAGCCTACCCTCGTTTAGAAGCCATGGCTACACCTTC. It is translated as CASSLPSFRSHGYTF.

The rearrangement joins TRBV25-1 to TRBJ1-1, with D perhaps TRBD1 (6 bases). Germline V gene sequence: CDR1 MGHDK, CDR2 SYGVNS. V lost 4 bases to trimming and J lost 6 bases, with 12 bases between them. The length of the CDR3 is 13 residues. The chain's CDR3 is CASSGTGYPEAFF. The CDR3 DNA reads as TGTGCCAGCAGTGGAACAGGGTACCCTGAAGCTTTCTTT.

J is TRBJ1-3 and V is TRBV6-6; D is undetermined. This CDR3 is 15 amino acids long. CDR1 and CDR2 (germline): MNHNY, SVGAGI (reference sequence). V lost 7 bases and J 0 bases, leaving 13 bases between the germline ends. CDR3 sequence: CASILLGNSGNTIYF. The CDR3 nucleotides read TGTGCCAGCATTCTCTTAGGAAACTCTGGAAACACCATATATTTT.

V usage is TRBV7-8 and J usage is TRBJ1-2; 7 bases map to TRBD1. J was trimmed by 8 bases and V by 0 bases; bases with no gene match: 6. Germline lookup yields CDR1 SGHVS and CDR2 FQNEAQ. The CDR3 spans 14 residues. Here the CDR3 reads CASSLARGGQGYTF. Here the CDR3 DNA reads TGTGCCAGCAGCTTAGCCCGGGGGGGACAGGGCTACACCTTC. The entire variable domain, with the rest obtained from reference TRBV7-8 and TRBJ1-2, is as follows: GAGVSQSPRYKVAKRGQDVALRCDPISGHVSLFWYQQALGQGPEFLTYFQNEAQLDKSGLPSDRFFAERPEGSVSTLKIQRTQQEDSAVYLCASSLARGGQGYTFGSGTRLTVV.

The CDR3 DNA sequence: TGTGCCAGCAGCGTAGAGCCTCCCTCTCCTAGGCTGTTCTTC. Translation gives CASSVEPPSPRLFF. The chain uses TRBV9 and TRBJ2-1; D remains ambiguous. V was pared by 0 bases and J by 15 bases, with 19 bases between. This CDR3 has 14 residues. Germline loops: CDR1 SGDLS, CDR2 YYNGEE.

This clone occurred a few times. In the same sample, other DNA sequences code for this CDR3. The CDR3 sequence is CASSLSGTVNTEAFF. The DNA of the CDR3 is TGTGCCAGCAGTTTATCCGGGACGGTGAACACTGAAGCTTTCTTT. The chain combines TRBV27 with TRBJ1-1, with TRBD1 as a possible D gene (5 bases). The germline V gene encodes CDR1 MNHEY and CDR2 SMNVEV (reference sequence). The CDR3 runs to 15 residues. V dropped 0 bases and J dropped 0 bases, with 8 bases sitting between them.

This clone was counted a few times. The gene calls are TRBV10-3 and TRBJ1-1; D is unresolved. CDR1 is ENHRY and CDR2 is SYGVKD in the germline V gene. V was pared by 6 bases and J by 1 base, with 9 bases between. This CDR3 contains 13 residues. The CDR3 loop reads CAIRGERNTEAFF. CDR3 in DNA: TGTGCCATCAGGGGAGAGAGGAACACTGAAGCTTTCTTT.

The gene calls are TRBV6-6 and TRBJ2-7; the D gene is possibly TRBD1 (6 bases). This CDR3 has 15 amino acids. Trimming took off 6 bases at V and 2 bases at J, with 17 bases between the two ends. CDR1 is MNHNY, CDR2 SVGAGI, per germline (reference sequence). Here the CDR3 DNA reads TGTGCCAGCAGCTCACCATCCTCAGGGGCCTACGAGCAGTACTTC. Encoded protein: CASSSPSSGAYEQYF.

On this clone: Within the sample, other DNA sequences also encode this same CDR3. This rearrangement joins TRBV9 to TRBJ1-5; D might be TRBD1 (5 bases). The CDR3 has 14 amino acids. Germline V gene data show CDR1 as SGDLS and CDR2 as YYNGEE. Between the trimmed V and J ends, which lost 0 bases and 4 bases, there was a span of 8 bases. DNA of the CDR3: TGTGCCAGCAGCGTAGACGGGGGAAATCAGCCCCAGCATTTT. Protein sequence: CASSVDGGNQPQHF.

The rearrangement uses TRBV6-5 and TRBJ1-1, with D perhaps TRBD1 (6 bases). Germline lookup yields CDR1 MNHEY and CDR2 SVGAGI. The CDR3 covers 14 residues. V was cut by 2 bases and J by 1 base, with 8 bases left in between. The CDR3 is CASSYQTGNTEAFF. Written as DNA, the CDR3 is TGTGCCAGCAGTTACCAGACAGGGAACACTGAAGCTTTCTTT.

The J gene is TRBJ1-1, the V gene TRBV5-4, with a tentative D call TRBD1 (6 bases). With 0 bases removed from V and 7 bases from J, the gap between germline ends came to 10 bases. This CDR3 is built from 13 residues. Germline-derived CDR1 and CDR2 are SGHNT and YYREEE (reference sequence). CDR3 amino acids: CASSLAGGFEAFF. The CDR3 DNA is TGTGCCAGCAGCTTGGCTGGGGGCTTTGAAGCTTTCTTT.

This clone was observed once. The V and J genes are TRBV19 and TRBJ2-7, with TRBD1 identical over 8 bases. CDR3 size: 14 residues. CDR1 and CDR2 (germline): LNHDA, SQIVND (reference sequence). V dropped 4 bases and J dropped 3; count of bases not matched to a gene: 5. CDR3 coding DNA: TGTGCCAGTAGTAGCGGACAGGGTGGCTACGAGCAGTACTTC. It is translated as CASSSGQGGYEQYF.

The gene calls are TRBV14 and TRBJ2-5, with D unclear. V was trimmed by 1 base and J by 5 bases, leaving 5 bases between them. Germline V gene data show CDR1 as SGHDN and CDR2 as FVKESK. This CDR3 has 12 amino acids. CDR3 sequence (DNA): TGTGCCAGCAGCCAAGTTTGGGAGACCCAGTACTTC. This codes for CASSQVWETQYF.

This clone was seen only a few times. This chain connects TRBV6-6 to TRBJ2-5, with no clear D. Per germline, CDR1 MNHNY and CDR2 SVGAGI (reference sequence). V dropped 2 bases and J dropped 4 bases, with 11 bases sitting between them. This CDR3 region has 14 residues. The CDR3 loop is CASSYPERPETQYF. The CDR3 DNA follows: TGTGCCAGCAGTTACCCAGAAAGGCCAGAGACCCAGTACTTC.

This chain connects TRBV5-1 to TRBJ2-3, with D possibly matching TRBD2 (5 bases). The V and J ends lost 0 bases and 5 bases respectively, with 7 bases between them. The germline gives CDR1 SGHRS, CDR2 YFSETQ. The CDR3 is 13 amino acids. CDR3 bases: TGCGCCAGCAGCTTGGCCGGGGTAGATACGCAGTATTTT. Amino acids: CASSLAGVDTQYF.

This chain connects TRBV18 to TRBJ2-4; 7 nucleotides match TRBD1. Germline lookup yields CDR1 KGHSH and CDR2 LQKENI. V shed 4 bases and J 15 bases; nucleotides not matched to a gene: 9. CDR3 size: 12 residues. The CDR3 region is CASSLQDRVLYF. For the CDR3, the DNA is TGTGCCAGCTCACTTCAAGACAGGGTGCTGTACTTC.

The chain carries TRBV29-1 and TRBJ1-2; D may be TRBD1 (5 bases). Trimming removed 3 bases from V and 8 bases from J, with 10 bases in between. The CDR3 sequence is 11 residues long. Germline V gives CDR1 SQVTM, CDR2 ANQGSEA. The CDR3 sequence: CSVDRGGGYTF. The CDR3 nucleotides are TGCAGCGTTGATAGGGGCGGGGGCTACACCTTC.

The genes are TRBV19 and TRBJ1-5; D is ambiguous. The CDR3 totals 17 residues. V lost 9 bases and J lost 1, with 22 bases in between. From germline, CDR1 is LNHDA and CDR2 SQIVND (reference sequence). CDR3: CASQMAGLLTSNQPQHF. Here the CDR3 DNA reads TGTGCCAGCCAAATGGCAGGTCTTCTTACGAGCAATCAGCCCCAGCATTTT.

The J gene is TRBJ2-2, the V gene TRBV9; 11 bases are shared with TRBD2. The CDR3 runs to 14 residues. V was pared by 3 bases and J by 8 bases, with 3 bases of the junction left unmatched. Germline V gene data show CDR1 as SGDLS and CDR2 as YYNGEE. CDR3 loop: CASSGLAGTGELFF. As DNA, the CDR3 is TGTGCCAGCAGCGGACTAGCGGGGACGGGGGAGCTGTTTTTT.

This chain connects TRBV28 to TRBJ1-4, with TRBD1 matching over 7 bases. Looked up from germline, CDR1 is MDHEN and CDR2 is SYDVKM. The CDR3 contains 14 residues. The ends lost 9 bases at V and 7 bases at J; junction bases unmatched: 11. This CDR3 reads CASRLGGLVEKLFF. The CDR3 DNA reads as TGTGCCAGTCGACTAGGGGGCTTGGTTGAAAAACTGTTTTTT.